This TCR beta chain was observed in a study of blood T cells in healthy people across ages. This clonotype appeared a single time. The junction departs from germline at one end; a sequencing error may be responsible. This CDR3 comprises 13 residues. Germline CDR1 SEHNR, CDR2 FQNEAQ (reference sequence). A second PCR of 7 to 11 cycles used a sample-barcoded 5' primer and a J-beta primer mix. TCRdb redid the calling of the 5' RACE reads with MiXCR, one entry per CDR3 protein. The table shows approximately 1.5 million distinct CDR3 sequences, with roughly two fifths occurring only once. The chain combines TRBV7-9 with TRBJ1-1; unclear D gene. Material: blood. This sequence was found in a woman between 18 and 29 years old in good health. The CDR3 DNA follows: TGTGCCGGCAGCTTCCCCGAGAACACTGAAGCTTTCTTT. Its translation: CAGSFPENTEAFF.